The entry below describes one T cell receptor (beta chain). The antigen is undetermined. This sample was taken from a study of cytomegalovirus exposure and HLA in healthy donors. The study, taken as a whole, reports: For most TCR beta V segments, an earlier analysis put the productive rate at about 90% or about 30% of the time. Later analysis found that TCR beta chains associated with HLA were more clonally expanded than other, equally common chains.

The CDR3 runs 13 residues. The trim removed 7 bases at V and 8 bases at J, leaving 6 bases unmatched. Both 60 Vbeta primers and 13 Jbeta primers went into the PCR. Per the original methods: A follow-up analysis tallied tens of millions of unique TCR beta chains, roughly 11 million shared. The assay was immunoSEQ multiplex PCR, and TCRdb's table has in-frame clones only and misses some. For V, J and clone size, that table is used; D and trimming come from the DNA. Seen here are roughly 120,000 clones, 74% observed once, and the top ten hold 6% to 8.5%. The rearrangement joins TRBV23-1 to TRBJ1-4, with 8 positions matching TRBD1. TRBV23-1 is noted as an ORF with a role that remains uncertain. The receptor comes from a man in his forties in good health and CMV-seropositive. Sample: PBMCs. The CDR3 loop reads CASNGQGKEKLFF. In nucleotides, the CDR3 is TGCGCCAGCAACGGACAGGGTAAAGAAAAACTGTTTTTT.